This T cell receptor beta chain was identified in a study of cytomegalovirus exposure and HLA in healthy donors. The assay was immunoSEQ multiplex PCR, and TCRdb's table has in-frame clones only and misses some. The table records roughly 130,000 clones, more than 70% of them present only once. CDR1 SGHAT and CDR2 FQNNGV come from the germline V gene. This CDR3 is built from 11 residues. V lost 7 bases, J lost 7 bases, and 8 bases lay in between. The sample taken for sequencing was PBMCs. This receptor was identified in a young man in good health and CMV-seronegative. V and J are TRBV11-2 and TRBJ2-1; the D gene is possibly TRBD2 (6 bases). Here the CDR3 DNA reads TGTGCCAGCACCGGGGGAAATGAGCAGTTCTTC. It translates to CASTGGNEQFF. The full variable domain, rest sourced from reference TRBV11-2 and TRBJ2-1, is EAGVAQSPRYKIIEKRQSVAFWCNPISGHATLYWYQQILGQGPKLLIQFQNNGVVDDSQLPKDRFSAERLKGVDSTLKIQPAKLEDSAVYLCASTGGNEQFFGPGTRLTVL.